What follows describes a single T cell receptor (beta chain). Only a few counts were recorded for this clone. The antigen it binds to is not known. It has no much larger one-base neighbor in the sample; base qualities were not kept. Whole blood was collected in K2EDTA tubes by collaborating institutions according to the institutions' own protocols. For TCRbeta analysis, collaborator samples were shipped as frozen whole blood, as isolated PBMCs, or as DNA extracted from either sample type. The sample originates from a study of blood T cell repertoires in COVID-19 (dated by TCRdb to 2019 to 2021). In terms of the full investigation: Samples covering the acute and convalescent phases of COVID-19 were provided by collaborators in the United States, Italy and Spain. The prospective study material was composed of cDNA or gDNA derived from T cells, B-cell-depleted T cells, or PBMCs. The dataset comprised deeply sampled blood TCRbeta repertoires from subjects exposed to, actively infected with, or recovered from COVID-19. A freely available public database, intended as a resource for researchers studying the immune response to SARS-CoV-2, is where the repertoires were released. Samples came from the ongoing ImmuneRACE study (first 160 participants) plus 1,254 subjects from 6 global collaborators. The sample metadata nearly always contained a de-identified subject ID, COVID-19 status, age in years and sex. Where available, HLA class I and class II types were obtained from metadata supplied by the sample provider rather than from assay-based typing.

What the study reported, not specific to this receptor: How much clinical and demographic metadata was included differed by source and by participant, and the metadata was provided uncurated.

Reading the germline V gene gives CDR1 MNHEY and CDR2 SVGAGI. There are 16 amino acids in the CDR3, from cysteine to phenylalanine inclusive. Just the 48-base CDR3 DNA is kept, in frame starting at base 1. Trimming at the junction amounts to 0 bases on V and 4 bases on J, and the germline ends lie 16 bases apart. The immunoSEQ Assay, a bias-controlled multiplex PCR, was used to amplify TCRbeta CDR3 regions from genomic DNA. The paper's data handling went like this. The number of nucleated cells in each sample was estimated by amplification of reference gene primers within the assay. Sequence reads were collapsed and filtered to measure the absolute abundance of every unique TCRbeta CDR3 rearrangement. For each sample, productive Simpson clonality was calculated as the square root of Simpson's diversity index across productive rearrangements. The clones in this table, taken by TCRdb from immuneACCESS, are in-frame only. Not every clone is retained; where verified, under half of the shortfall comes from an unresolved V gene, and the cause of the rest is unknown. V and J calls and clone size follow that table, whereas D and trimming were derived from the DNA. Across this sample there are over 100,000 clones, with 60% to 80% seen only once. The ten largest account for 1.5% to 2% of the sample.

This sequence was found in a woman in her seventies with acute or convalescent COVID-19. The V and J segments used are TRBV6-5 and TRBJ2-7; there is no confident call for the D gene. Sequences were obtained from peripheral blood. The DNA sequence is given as TGTGCCAGCAGTTACTCGACAAATACCCGTTATTACGAGCAGTACTTC. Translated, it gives CASSYSTNTRYYEQYF.